This TCR beta chain derives from a study of blood T cell repertoires in COVID-19. Source study methods: Cell counts per sample came from amplifying reference gene primers. The table came from immunoSEQ multiplex PCR; TCRdb's copy has only in-frame clones and leaves some out. V and J calls and clone size are those listed in that table; D and trimming were worked out from the DNA. Among around 300,000 clones listed, around four fifths were seen once. The CDR3 totals 15 residues. Germline lookup yields CDR1 SQVTM and CDR2 ANQGSEA. V gave up 0 bases and J gave up 6 bases; unmatched junction bases: 10. The specimen sequenced was peripheral blood. V usage is TRBV29-1 and J usage is TRBJ2-7, with 8 nucleotides matching TRBD1. This TCR derives from a woman between 50 and 59 years old with active or convalescent COVID-19. CDR3 DNA: TGCAGCGTTGAAGATCAGGGGGCCAGAGCGGGCGAGCAGTACTTC. This encodes CSVEDQGARAGEQYF.